Below, 21 T cell receptor beta chains from the same sample are listed, as sequenced in a study of Ad26.COV2.S vaccination and SARS-CoV-2 variants. This table comes from immunoSEQ multiplex PCR, and its TCRdb copy is limited to in-frame clones, with some not included. The table lists approximately 420,000 clones, roughly 88% of them singletons. The treatment here: some 19 received Ad26.COV2.S at low or high dose, single or two shots; roughly five received placebo; per-sample allocation not given. Collection of the samples took place on day 63 after the first injection of vaccine or placebo. The sample in question was peripheral blood, obtained in a trial of Ad26.COV2.S vaccine versus placebo. These receptors were taken from a person aged 18-60 years who received the Ad26.COV2.S COVID-19 vaccine or a placebo.

This chain connects TRBV19 to TRBJ2-4; D possibly corresponds to TRBD2 (6 bases). CDR3 length: 17 residues. CDR1 and CDR2 from the germline V gene are LNHDA and SQIVND (reference sequence). V was shortened by 8 bases and J by 2 bases, with 22 bases between the two germline ends. In nucleotides, the CDR3 is TGTGCCAGTGGCCGCCCGGACGCCGCGGGGACCAAAAACATTCAGTACTTC. It codes for CASGRPDAAGTKNIQYF. Looking up the rest from reference TRBV19 and TRBJ2-4 gives the full variable domain: DGGITQSPKYLFRKEGQNVTLSCEQNLNHDAMYWYRQDPGQGLRLIYYSQIVNDFQKGDIAEGYSVSREKKESFPLTVTSAQKNPTAFYLCASGRPDAAGTKNIQYFGAGTRLSVL.

This clone was detected a few times. This rearrangement joins TRBV9 to TRBJ2-1; D is unresolved. Deletions cut 2 bases from V and 6 bases from J, with 3 bases between. The V gene's germline CDR1 is SGDLS and CDR2 YYNGEE. This CDR3 is 11 amino acids long. The DNA for the CDR3 is TGTGCCAGCAGCGTCGCCAATGAGCAGTTCTTC. This sequence encodes CASSVANEQFF.

The V call is TRBV18, the J call TRBJ2-5, with D possibly TRBD1 on 6 matching bases. The CDR3 is 14 residues long. Trimming left V 2 bases short and J 5 bases short, with 12 bases between. From germline, CDR1 is KGHSH and CDR2 LQKENI. CDR3 residues: CASSPTGLVETQYF. In nucleotides, the CDR3 is TGTGCCAGCTCACCAACAGGGTTGGTTGAGACCCAGTACTTC.

V is TRBV5-1 and J is TRBJ2-2; D unresolved. V lost 4 bases, J lost 1 base, and 14 bases lay in between. Germline CDR1 is SGHRS and CDR2 is YFSETQ. The CDR3 loop spans 16 amino acids. The CDR3 coding sequence is TGCGCCAGCAGCCCACGTCTCCCGGGGAACACCGGGGAGCTGTTTTTT. Protein sequence: CASSPRLPGNTGELFF.

The chain has TRBV7-2 and TRBJ2-3; D perhaps matches TRBD2 (6 bases). With 4 bases removed from V and 6 bases from J, the gap between germline ends came to 14 bases. Per the germline V gene, CDR1 is SGHTA and CDR2 is FQGNSA. This CDR3 contains 14 residues. CDR3: CASSSPRSGDTQYF. CDR3 sequence (DNA): TGTGCCAGCAGCTCCCCTAGGAGCGGGGATACGCAGTATTTT.

This sequence joins TRBV3-1 (or the pseudogene TRBV3-2) and TRBJ2-5; TRBD1 might be the D (6 bases). Germline-derived CDR1 and CDR2 are LGHDT and YNNKEL (reference sequence). The V end was cut by 3 bases, the J end by 1 base, with 9 bases between. This CDR3 contains 14 residues. The CDR3 sequence: CASSHRDTQETQYF. CDR3 nucleotides: TGTGCCAGCAGCCATCGGGACACCCAAGAGACCCAGTACTTC.

V usage is TRBV4-2 and J usage is TRBJ2-5; D not certain. V was pared by 1 base and J by 4 bases, with 22 bases between. CDR1 LGHNA and CDR2 YNFKEQ come from the germline V gene. CDR3 size: 18 residues. The CDR3 DNA reads TGTGCCAGCAGCCAAGTAAATTCGACAAGACCATGGGGAGAGACCCAGTACTTC. Translation gives CASSQVNSTRPWGETQYF.

This clone was detected once. The chain employs TRBV9 and TRBJ2-3; D gene unclear. The CDR3 is 15 residues long. Germline V CDR1 and CDR2: SGDLS, YYNGEE. Deletions cut 0 bases from V and 1 base from J, with 9 bases between. CDR3 nucleotides: TGTGCCAGCAGCGTAGGTCAGCCCCGCACAGATACGCAGTATTTT. The encoded protein is CASSVGQPRTDTQYF. Full variable domain (outside the CDR3, taken from reference TRBV9 and TRBJ2-3): DSGVTQTPKHLITATGQRVTLRCSPRSGDLSVYWYQQSLDQGLQFLIQYYNGEERAKGNILERFSAQQFPDLHSELNLSSLELGDSALYFCASSVGQPRTDTQYFGPGTRLTVL.

This clone was seen a single time. This sequence joins TRBV4-3 and TRBJ2-3; no firm D call. The CDR3 is 16 residues long. In germline, CDR1 is LGHNA, CDR2 YSLEER. Deletions cut 4 bases from V and 7 bases from J, with 21 bases between. DNA of the CDR3: TGCGCCAGCAGCCCGACGGTAACCACCCAAATCCATACGCAGTATTTT. Translating gives CASSPTVTTQIHTQYF.

This chain links TRBV19 with TRBJ1-1; D uncertain. Germline V CDR1 and CDR2: LNHDA, SQIVND (reference sequence). There are 16 residues in the CDR3. Trimming took 5 bases from V and 5 from J, leaving 21 bases between them. As DNA, the CDR3 is TGTGCCAGTAGTCCACAAGGGTTATGGGCGGTAACTGAAGCTTTCTTT. It translates to CASSPQGLWAVTEAFF.

This rearrangement joins TRBV7-9 to TRBJ2-2; 12 bases are a match to TRBD1. Unmatched junction bases numbered 13, after V lost 2 bases and J lost 6 bases. This CDR3 has 19 residues. The germline V gene encodes CDR1 SEHNR and CDR2 FQNEAQ (reference sequence). The CDR3 loop is CASSLPIGGTGGAAGELFF. CDR3 coding DNA: TGTGCCAGCAGCTTACCAATCGGCGGGACAGGGGGCGCGGCCGGGGAGCTGTTTTTT.

This clone was recorded once. The chain carries TRBV24-1 and TRBJ2-2, with 11 bases lining up with TRBD1. V lost 4 bases, J lost 5 bases, and 8 bases stayed unmatched. In germline, CDR1 is KGHDR, CDR2 SFDVKD. The CDR3 sequence is 17 residues long. The CDR3: CATSDPGQGARTGELFF. In nucleotides, the CDR3 is TGTGCCACCAGTGACCCCGGACAGGGGGCGCGAACCGGGGAGCTGTTTTTT.

The chain has TRBV28 and TRBJ1-4; possibly TRBD1 for D (5 bases). Germline CDR1 reads MDHEN; CDR2 reads SYDVKM. V lost 2 bases and J lost 3, with 7 bases in between. The CDR3 extends over 14 amino acids. The CDR3 bases are TGTGCCAGCAGTTTAGTGGGACCTAATGAAAAACTGTTTTTT. The encoded protein is CASSLVGPNEKLFF.

Details on this clone: Other DNA sequences within the sample encode an identical CDR3. V usage is TRBV29-1 and J usage is TRBJ2-7; the match to TRBD1 covers 8 bases. CDR3 size: 12 residues. Germline CDR1 reads SQVTM; CDR2 reads ANQGSEA. V shed 7 bases, J shed 2 bases, and the junction held 4 bases outside the gene matches. The CDR3 here is CSAGQGTYEQYF. In DNA, the CDR3 is TGCAGCGCCGGACAGGGCACCTACGAGCAGTACTTC.

The gene calls are TRBV30 and TRBJ2-1, with D possibly called TRBD1 or TRBD2 (5 bases each). Germline-derived CDR1 and CDR2 are GTSNPN and SVGIG (reference sequence). CDR3 length: 14 amino acids. Between the trimmed V and J ends, which lost 4 bases and 5 bases, there was a span of 15 bases. The CDR3 DNA is TGTGCCTGGAACTCCGGGACCAGAAACAATGAGCAGTTCTTC. Its protein product is CAWNSGTRNNEQFF. Using reference TRBV30 and TRBJ2-1 for the parts outside the CDR3, the full variable domain is SQTIHQWPATLVQPVGSPLSLECTVEGTSNPNLYWYRQAAGRGLQLLFYSVGIGQISSEVPQNLSASRPQDRQFILSSKKLLLSDSGFYLCAWNSGTRNNEQFFGPGTRLTVL.

This chain uses TRBV6-5 with TRBJ1-2, with 8 bases matching TRBD1. The CDR3 consists of 15 residues. J was trimmed by 3 bases and V by 7 bases; bases with no gene match: 10. Germline CDR1 is MNHEY and CDR2 is SVGAGI. The CDR3, as DNA: TGTGCCAGCACAGACAGGGGAGGAACCCACTATGGCTACACCTTC. Protein sequence: CASTDRGGTHYGYTF.

V usage is TRBV5-5 and J usage is TRBJ2-7, with D tentatively TRBD2 (5 bases). The CDR3 consists of 15 residues. Germline CDR1 SGHKS, CDR2 YYEKEE (reference sequence). The V end was cut by 4 bases, the J end by 3 bases, with 17 bases between. CDR3 region: CASSPAGRVDYEQYF. DNA of the CDR3: TGTGCCAGCAGCCCGGCGGGTAGGGTGGACTACGAGCAGTACTTC. The whole variable domain, remainder taken from reference TRBV5-5 and TRBJ2-7, is DAGVTQSPTHLIKTRGQQVTLRCSPISGHKSVSWYQQVLGQGPQFIFQYYEKEERGRGNFPDRFSARQFPNYSSELNVNALLLGDSALYLCASSPAGRVDYEQYFGPGTRLTVT.

The genes are TRBV4-3 and TRBJ2-1; TRBD2 matches 11 bases. Germline V CDR1 and CDR2: LGHNA, YSLEER. The CDR3 runs to 17 residues. V trimming: 0 bases; J trimming: 9 bases; junction bases outside the gene matches: 10. The CDR3 sequence is CASSQDSGGALRGEQFF. CDR3 in DNA: TGCGCCAGCAGCCAAGATAGCGGGGGGGCTTTGAGGGGTGAGCAGTTCTTC.

V is TRBV19 and J is TRBJ2-5; D is tentatively TRBD1 or TRBD2 (6 bases each). Deletions cut 9 bases from V and 5 bases from J, with 13 bases between. Germline assignment: CDR1 LNHDA and CDR2 SQIVND (reference sequence). The CDR3 length is 12 residues. CDR3 DNA sequence: TGTGCCAGCGGAGGGGGGTCTGAGACCCAGTACTTC. This codes for CASGGGSETQYF.

The chain has TRBV29-1 and TRBJ2-7, with a tentative D call TRBD1 (6 bases). The CDR3 has 13 amino acids. Germline loops: CDR1 SQVTM, CDR2 ANQGSEA. With 6 bases removed from V and 2 bases from J, the gap between germline ends came to 14 bases. The CDR3 here is CSVKPTGTYEQYF. CDR3 DNA: TGCAGCGTAAAGCCGACAGGTACCTACGAGCAGTACTTC.

V gene TRBV6-2 or TRBV6-3 combines with J gene TRBJ2-1; D gene ambiguous. CDR1 is MNHEY, CDR2 SVGEGT, per germline. V was pared by 2 bases and J by 6 bases, with 11 bases between. This CDR3 comprises 14 residues. CDR3 in DNA: TGTGCCAGCAGTTACGGGTCATGGTTCAATGAGCAGTTCTTC. Translation gives CASSYGSWFNEQFF.